Listed below are T cell receptor beta chains from one sample, sequenced in a study of blood T cell repertoires in COVID-19. Clones were sequenced by immunoSEQ multiplex PCR, and TCRdb holds only the in-frame ones, with some missing. The repertoire has 220,000 or so clones, 84% of them found once; the top ten carry about 20%. The sample taken for sequencing was peripheral blood. The receptors here all came from a man aged 30-40 years with active or convalescent COVID-19. Each CDR3 is given with its conserved first and last residue. Each record gives: V gene, J gene, clone size, D gene, CDR3 protein, CDR3 DNA. D genes are given only for firm matches. Some rows mark clone size as missing; the rest say once, few, many or name a class of expanded clone.

TRBV7-2	TRBJ2-7	NA	TRBD1	CASRTGSYEQYF	TGTGCCAGCAGGACAGGGTCCTACGAGCAGTACTTC
TRBV10-2	TRBJ2-2	few	TRBD1	CASGQGGIGELFF	TGCGCCAGCGGCCAAGGGGGCATCGGGGAGCTGTTTTTT
TRBV7-2	TRBJ1-2	NA	NA	CASRATAQGGYTF	TGTGCCAGCAGGGCGACGGCGCAGGGTGGCTACACCTTC
TRBV11-2	TRBJ1-2	few	NA	CASSSGTPNNYGYTF	TGTGCCAGCAGCTCCGGGACACCTAATAACTATGGCTACACCTTC
TRBV5-1	TRBJ2-7	NA	TRBD1	CASSAGQGIDEQYF	TGCGCCAGCAGCGCGGGACAGGGGATCGACGAGCAGTACTTC
TRBV3-1/TRBV3-2	TRBJ1-2	NA	NA	CASSQDRERATF	TGTGCCAGCAGCCAAGATAGGGAGCGAGCCACCTTC
TRBV19	TRBJ2-7	NA	NA	CASKEWSGGPDYEQYF	TGTGCCAGTAAAGAATGGTCAGGGGGGCCGGACTACGAGCAGTACTTC
TRBV9	TRBJ2-7	NA	NA	CASSVSGVSSYEQYF	TGTGCCAGCAGCGTCTCGGGGGTAAGCTCCTACGAGCAGTACTTC
TRBV7-3	TRBJ2-2	NA	TRBD2	CASSLRSASGSNTGELFF	TGTGCCAGCAGCTTAAGGTCCGCTAGCGGGTCGAACACCGGGGAGCTGTTTTTT
TRBV28	TRBJ1-1	NA	TRBD1	CASSMTGITEAFF	TGTGCCAGCAGTATGACAGGGATTACTGAAGCTTTCTTT
TRBV11-3	TRBJ1-5	NA	NA	CARVDRNNQPQHF	TGTGCCAGGGTCGACAGGAACAATCAGCCCCAGCATTTT
TRBV9	TRBJ2-1	NA	NA	CASSRMGGRSSYNEQFF	TGTGCCAGCAGCCGGATGGGGGGGCGTAGCTCCTACAATGAGCAGTTCTTC
TRBV7-2	TRBJ2-1	NA	NA	CASSLLGYEQFF	TGTGCCAGCAGCTTACTCGGGTATGAGCAGTTCTTC
TRBV27	TRBJ1-1	NA	TRBD1	CASSKDREVFNTEAFF	TGTGCCAGCAGTAAAGACAGGGAGGTCTTTAACACTGAAGCTTTCTTT
TRBV30	TRBJ1-6	NA	NA	CALSGGISFNSPLHF	TGTGCTCTCTCCGGCGGGATATCGTTCAATTCACCCCTCCACTTT
TRBV5-1	TRBJ1-4	few	NA	CASSPLATNEKLFF	TGCGCCAGCAGTCCTCTTGCAACTAATGAAAAACTGTTTTTT
TRBV7-3	TRBJ2-3	NA	NA	CASSQGSDTQYF	TGTGCCAGCAGCCAGGGGTCAGATACGCAGTATTTT
TRBV7-2	TRBJ2-7	NA	TRBD2	CASSLRAGGSYEQYF	TGTGCCAGCAGCTTGAGAGCGGGGGGGTCCTACGAGCAGTACTTC
TRBV5-1	TRBJ2-5	NA	NA	CASSLAGAGETQYF	TGCGCCAGCAGCCTGGCAGGGGCCGGGGAGACCCAGTACTTC
TRBV19	TRBJ2-3	NA	TRBD2	CASRKPGGSDTQYF	TGTGCCAGTAGGAAACCCGGGGGGTCAGATACGCAGTATTTT
TRBV2	TRBJ2-1	NA	TRBD2	CASSVIAGALNEQFF	TGTGCCAGCAGTGTGATAGCGGGGGCTCTTAATGAGCAGTTCTTC
TRBV19	TRBJ2-7	NA	TRBD2	CASRSSSGTSGGPFSEQYF	TGTGCCAGCCGGAGCAGCTCCGGGACTAGCGGGGGGCCCTTCTCCGAGCAGTACTTC
TRBV12-3/TRBV12-4	TRBJ2-3	once	NA	CASSREGDTQYF	TGTGCCAGCAGTCGTGAGGGAGATACGCAGTATTTT
TRBV6-5	TRBJ1-5	NA	TRBD1	CASSRGGQGDQPQHF	TGTGCCAGCAGTCGAGGGGGACAGGGTGATCAGCCCCAGCATTTT
TRBV7-8	TRBJ2-7	few	NA	CASSLAPDEQYF	TGTGCCAGCAGCTTAGCGCCGGACGAGCAGTACTTC
TRBV6-6	TRBJ1-2	NA	NA	CASEAGYGYTF	TGTGCCAGTGAAGCCGGCTATGGCTACACCTTC
TRBV5-4	TRBJ1-2	few	TRBD1	CASSLATGGAYGYTF	TGTGCCAGCAGCTTGGCTACAGGGGGCGCCTATGGCTACACCTTC
TRBV9	TRBJ2-7	NA	TRBD2	CASSVEPAGEGKQYF	TGTGCCAGCAGCGTAGAGCCAGCGGGAGAAGGGAAGCAGTACTTC
TRBV6-5	TRBJ1-3	NA	NA	CASSYGGAPGNTIYF	TGTGCCAGCAGTTATGGAGGGGCGCCTGGAAACACCATATATTTT
TRBV21-1	TRBJ2-1	NA	NA	CASRRRGLGIFNEQFF	TGTGCCAGCAGGAGGAGGGGCCTGGGCATTTTCAATGAGCAGTTCTTC
TRBV4-1	TRBJ2-2	NA	TRBD1	CASSQDRANTGELFF	TGCGCCAGCAGCCAGGACAGGGCGAACACCGGGGAGCTGTTTTTT
TRBV5-1	TRBJ2-1	few	TRBD2	CASSLELAGAPGSYNEQFF	TGCGCCAGCAGCTTGGAACTAGCGGGGGCCCCGGGCTCCTACAATGAGCAGTTCTTC
TRBV28	TRBJ2-7	NA	NA	CASSSGLDEQYF	TGTGCCAGCAGCTCAGGGTTGGACGAGCAGTACTTC
TRBV5-4	TRBJ1-1	NA	NA	CASSQGQQNTEAFF	TGTGCCAGCAGCCAAGGACAACAGAACACTGAAGCTTTCTTT
TRBV28	TRBJ1-5	NA	TRBD1	CASSPGQGFHQPQHF	TGTGCCAGCAGCCCGGGACAGGGATTCCATCAGCCCCAGCATTTT